One sample yielded the 12 T cell receptor beta chains listed below, sequenced in a study of blood T cell repertoires in COVID-19. Assay used: immunoSEQ multiplex PCR; TCRdb lists only in-frame clones, some missing. The data show around 190,000 clones, with approximately 82% seen just once and less than 15% held by the top ten. The sample comprised peripheral blood. These receptors originate from a human donor in a cohort sampled during active COVID-19.

V usage is TRBV7-9 and J usage is TRBJ1-2, with TRBD1 as a possible D gene (5 bases). CDR1 is SEHNR and CDR2 is FQNEAQ in the germline V gene (reference sequence). V lost 6 bases and J 5 bases, leaving 16 bases between the germline ends. CDR3 length: 14 residues. The CDR3, as DNA: TGTGCCAGCAGTGATTCCAGGGAATCTTATGGCTACACCTTC. It codes for CASSDSRESYGYTF. Complete variable domain (other parts from reference TRBV7-9 and TRBJ1-2): DTGVSQNPRHKITKRGQNVTFRCDPISEHNRLYWYRQTLGQGPEFLTYFQNEAQLEKSRLLSDRFSAERPKGSFSTLEIQRTEQGDSAMYLCASSDSRESYGYTFGSGTRLTVV.

J is TRBJ1-1 and V is TRBV15; D is unclear. This CDR3 spans 15 amino acids. Germline CDR1 and CDR2: LNHNV and YYDKDF (reference sequence). The ends were cut back, 4 bases at V and 4 bases at J, with 16 bases in the middle. The CDR3 DNA sequence: TGTGCCACCAGCACCAGTCTAGGACGGGGCACTGAAGCTTTCTTT. Translating it yields CATSTSLGRGTEAFF.

The CDR3 here is CASTTRTGTGYGYTF. Here the CDR3 DNA reads TGTGCCAGTACCACCCGGACAGGGACGGGCTATGGCTACACCTTC. The J gene is TRBJ1-2, the V gene TRBV19; 8 bases are a match to TRBD1. CDR1 is LNHDA, CDR2 SQIVND, per germline (reference sequence). There are 15 residues in the CDR3. V lost 7 bases to trimming and J lost 4 bases; unmatched junction nucleotides: 11.

The genes are TRBV5-1 and TRBJ2-2; TRBD2 is a possible D gene (6 bases). This CDR3 contains 15 residues. The germline gives CDR1 SGHRS, CDR2 YFSETQ. Trimming left V 4 bases short and J 4 bases short, with 14 bases between. CDR3 protein: CASSGPGAITGELFF. The CDR3 nucleotides read TGCGCCAGCAGCGGGCCGGGAGCAATCACCGGGGAGCTGTTTTTT.

The V gene is TRBV7-8, the J gene TRBJ2-7; D unclear. Germline V gene sequence: CDR1 SGHVS, CDR2 FQNEAQ. Trimming pared 2 bases from V and 4 bases from J, leaving 3 bases between. This CDR3 comprises 11 residues. This chain's CDR3 is CASSLTYEQYF. Written as DNA, the CDR3 is TGTGCCAGCAGCTTAACTTACGAGCAGTACTTC.

V usage is TRBV5-6 and J usage is TRBJ2-7; D might be TRBD2 (5 bases). Germline CDR1 is SGHDT and CDR2 is YYEEEE. Between the trimmed V and J ends, which lost 0 bases and 4 bases, there was a span of 8 bases. The CDR3 spans 13 residues. CDR3 amino acids: CASSLGTDYEQYF. The CDR3 DNA reads as TGTGCCAGCAGCTTGGGGACTGATTACGAGCAGTACTTC.

This chain links TRBV28 with TRBJ2-4; TRBD1 matches 9 bases. The CDR3 is made up of 15 amino acids. V lost 1 base, J lost 6 bases, and 4 bases stayed unmatched. The germline CDR1 and CDR2 sequences are MDHEN and SYDVKM. Here the CDR3 reads CASSLSPGQGNIQYF. Written as DNA, the CDR3 is TGTGCCAGCAGTTTATCACCGGGACAGGGAAACATTCAGTACTTC. The full variable domain, with the rest looked up from reference TRBV28 and TRBJ2-4, is DVKVTQSSRYLVKRTGEKVFLECVQDMDHENMFWYRQDPGLGLRLIYFSYDVKMKEKGDIPEGYSVSREKKERFSLILESASTNQTSMYLCASSLSPGQGNIQYFGAGTRLSVL.

This chain joins TRBV2 and TRBJ1-3, with 9 bases identical to TRBD1. CDR1 SNHLY and CDR2 FYNNEI come from the germline V gene. The CDR3 contains 16 residues. Trimming removed 6 bases from V and 1 base from J; junction bases left unmatched: 7. CDR3 nucleotides: TGTGCCAGCAGCCCGGGACAGGGAAGGTCTGGAAACACCATATATTTT. Translating it yields CASSPGQGRSGNTIYF. The complete variable domain, with remaining parts taken from reference TRBV2 and TRBJ1-3, reads EPEVTQTPSHQVTQMGQEVILRCVPISNHLYFYWYRQILGQKVEFLVSFYNNEISEKSEIFDDQFSVERPDGSNFTLKIRSTKLEDSAMYFCASSPGQGRSGNTIYFGEGSWLTVV.

The chain is built from TRBV5-1 and TRBJ1-5, with 8 bases that match TRBD1. Losses at the gene ends were 4 bases for V and 11 bases for J; bases not matched to a gene: 11. This CDR3 spans 14 amino acids. In germline, CDR1 is SGHRS, CDR2 YFSETQ. CDR3 in DNA: TGCGCCAGCAGCCTGGCCGGACAGGGTTCCGCCCAGCATTTT. This codes for CASSLAGQGSAQHF.

The chain carries TRBV27 and TRBJ2-3; maybe TRBD2 (5 bases). V lost 6 bases, J lost 1 base, and 11 bases lay in between. The CDR3 is 14 residues long. Germline-derived CDR1 and CDR2 are MNHEY and SMNVEV (reference sequence). DNA for the CDR3: TGTGCCAGCAGGAGAGCGGTCCGCACAGATACGCAGTATTTT. It yields the protein CASRRAVRTDTQYF.

The chain is built from TRBV4-2 and TRBJ1-2, with TRBD1 as a possible D gene (5 bases). V was shortened by 9 bases and J by 1 base, with 15 bases between the two germline ends. The CDR3 extends over 14 amino acids. CDR1 and CDR2 from the germline V gene are LGHNA and YNFKEQ. The CDR3 DNA reads as TGTGCCAGTGCGGGGCAGAGCAATAACTATGGCTACACCTTC. Amino acid sequence: CASAGQSNNYGYTF.

J is TRBJ2-4 and V is TRBV19; D may be TRBD2 (8 bases). Germline V gene lookup returns CDR1 LNHDA and CDR2 SQIVND (reference sequence). V gave up 3 bases and J gave up 3 bases, with 24 bases separating them. The CDR3 has 19 amino acids. In DNA, the CDR3 is TGTGCCAGTAGTATCCGGGACAGCTTTAGCGGGACTGGCAAAAACATTCAGTACTTC. It yields the protein CASSIRDSFSGTGKNIQYF.